Below are 28 T cell receptor beta chains sequenced from a single sample in a study of high-grade serous ovarian cancer treatment subgroups. Tumor samples were taken before definitive surgery or chemotherapy. TCRdb's table, derived via immunoSEQ multiplex PCR, lists solely in-frame clones and lacks some. Among roughly 9,800 clones listed, around 68% were seen once. What was sequenced was tumor tissue. These receptors were obtained from a human donor with high-grade serous ovarian cancer.

The chain is built from TRBV30 and TRBJ1-3; D is undetermined. The CDR3 is 11 amino acids. V lost 2 bases and J 6 bases, leaving 5 bases between the germline ends. Germline CDR1 is GTSNPN and CDR2 is SVGIG (reference sequence). CDR3 region: CAWSRENTIYF. CDR3 sequence (DNA): TGTGCCTGGAGTCGGGAAAACACCATATATTTT.

The V and J genes are TRBV7-9 and TRBJ1-2; weak D call: TRBD1 (5 bases). CDR1 is SEHNR and CDR2 is FQNEAQ in the germline V gene (reference sequence). V was pared by 4 bases and J by 7 bases, with 7 bases between. This CDR3 comprises 11 residues. As DNA, the CDR3 is TGTGCCAGCAGCTCCGGGGGTGGCTACACCTTC. Its protein product is CASSSGGGYTF.

The V gene is TRBV9, the J gene TRBJ2-1; D is undetermined. Looked up from germline, CDR1 is SGDLS and CDR2 is YYNGEE. Trimming stripped 3 bases from V and 9 bases from J, with 13 bases between. The CDR3 runs 13 residues. The DNA of the CDR3 is TGTGCCAGCAGCGCCCCCAGTTTTGTTGAGCAGTTCTTC. The encoded protein is CASSAPSFVEQFF.

This clone has a handful of counts. The V and J genes are TRBV12-5 and TRBJ1-3, with unresolved D. CDR3 length equals 13 residues. Germline assignment: CDR1 LGHNT and CDR2 FRNRAP. The V end lost 1 base, the J end lost 8 bases, and 9 bases lay between the germline ends. DNA for the CDR3: TGTGCTAGTGGTTTGGGTCCTCGGGACACCATATATTTT. This translates into CASGLGPRDTIYF. Filled out from reference TRBV12-5 and TRBJ1-3, the complete variable domain reads DARVTQTPRHKVTEMGQEVTMRCQPILGHNTVFWYRQTMMQGLELLAYFRNRAPLDDSGMPKDRFSAEMPDATLATLKIQPSEPRDSAVYFCASGLGPRDTIYFGEGSWLTVV.

This clone occurred once. V gene TRBV18 combines with J gene TRBJ2-3, with TRBD2 as a possible D gene (6 bases). Germline assignment: CDR1 KGHSH and CDR2 LQKENI. The CDR3 length is 14 residues. The V gene lost 3 bases and the J gene lost 3 bases, with 10 bases spanning the gap. The CDR3 bases are TGTGCCAGCTCACCGACGCTAGCGACAGATACGCAGTATTTT. This encodes CASSPTLATDTQYF.

This CDR3 is CASSYGGSGNTIYF. In DNA form, the CDR3 reads TGTGCCAGCAGTTATGGCGGCTCTGGAAACACCATATATTTT. This sequence joins TRBV6-9 and TRBJ1-3; unclear D gene. Germline V gene data show CDR1 as MNHGY and CDR2 as SVAAGI. Trimming left V 2 bases short and J 0 bases short, with 5 bases between. The CDR3 is 14 amino acids.

The chain joins TRBV7-3 to TRBJ2-1; D is ambiguous. The CDR3 runs to 13 residues. The ends were cut back, 5 bases at V and 8 bases at J, with 13 bases in the middle. Germline loops: CDR1 SGHTA, CDR2 FQGTGA. This CDR3 reads CASSPSSSDEQFF. As DNA, the CDR3 is TGTGCCAGCAGCCCCTCGAGTAGTGATGAGCAGTTCTTC.

The V and J genes are TRBV29-1 and TRBJ1-4; 7 bases align to TRBD1. Germline loops: CDR1 SQVTM, CDR2 ANQGSEA. This CDR3 has 14 residues. The V and J ends lost 8 bases and 8 bases, in that order; junction bases with no gene match: 14. CDR3 amino acids: CSRPVAGGIEKLFF. The CDR3 nucleotides are TGCAGCCGCCCCGTGGCAGGGGGTATCGAAAAACTGTTTTTT.

The rearrangement links TRBV5-1 to TRBJ2-1, with 12 bases aligning to TRBD2. CDR1 is SGHRS, CDR2 YFSETQ, per germline. The CDR3 consists of 15 residues. Trimming cost V 6 bases and J 6 bases; bases outside gene matches: 7. The DNA of the CDR3 is TGCGCCAGCACCCCGACTAGCGGGAGTTCCAATGAGCAGTTCTTC. Translating gives CASTPTSGSSNEQFF.

The chain is built from TRBV7-9 and TRBJ2-3; no firm D call. Trimming stripped 5 bases from V and 2 bases from J, with 14 bases between. Germline loops: CDR1 SEHNR, CDR2 FQNEAQ (reference sequence). This CDR3 region has 15 residues. CDR3 region: CASSPDTAVTDTQYF. In DNA form, the CDR3 reads TGTGCCAGCAGCCCCGACACCGCGGTCACAGATACGCAGTATTTT.

This clone was detected a few times. The rearrangement links TRBV27 to TRBJ1-2; D call uncertain. V lost 1 base, J lost 0 bases, and 12 bases lay in between. This CDR3 region has 16 residues. CDR1 MNHEY and CDR2 SMNVEV come from the germline V gene (reference sequence). The CDR3 nucleotides are TGTGCCAGCAGTTTATATTCCGAGGCTTCTAACTATGGCTACACCTTC. Its protein is CASSLYSEASNYGYTF.

V gene TRBV19 combines with J gene TRBJ2-1; TRBD2 matches at 8 bases. The CDR3 contains 21 residues. In germline, CDR1 is LNHDA, CDR2 SQIVND (reference sequence). J lost 5 bases, V lost 2 bases, and 23 bases had no gene match. The CDR3, as DNA: TGTGCCAGTAGTATACCTTCAGAGGGCCAACGGGTGCGGGAGGCCAACAATGAGCAGTTCTTC. It encodes CASSIPSEGQRVREANNEQFF.

The chain uses TRBV6-6 and TRBJ2-2; TRBD1 matches 11 bases. Per the germline V gene, CDR1 is MNHNY and CDR2 is SVGAGI (reference sequence). This CDR3 has 15 amino acids. After removal of 5 bases from V and 6 bases from J, the junction contained 5 bases not matched to a gene. The CDR3 region has the DNA TGTGCCAGCAGTCTCGGGACAGGGGGGGCCGGGGAGCTGTTTTTT. Its translation is CASSLGTGGAGELFF.

This chain uses TRBV28 with TRBJ2-7; the D call may be TRBD1 or TRBD2 (6 bases each). CDR3 length: 14 residues. Germline CDR1 MDHEN, CDR2 SYDVKM. V shed 2 bases and J shed 3 bases, with 11 bases lying between them. The CDR3 here is CASSLTRGLYEQYF. CDR3 DNA sequence: TGTGCCAGCAGTTTAACCCGGGGGCTCTACGAGCAGTACTTC.

This clone rates as medium-sized (0.01 to 0.1%). The rearrangement joins TRBV20-1 to TRBJ2-5; D is uncertain. V lost 3 bases and J 5 bases, leaving 4 bases between the germline ends. CDR1 and CDR2 from the germline V gene are DFQATT and SNEGSKA (reference sequence). The CDR3 has 10 residues. CDR3 nucleotide sequence: TGCAGTGCTAGTTGGGAGACCCAGTACTTC. Amino acids: CSASWETQYF.

This clone has just a few counts. The rearrangement uses TRBV7-2 and TRBJ1-2, with 7 bases lining up with TRBD1. The CDR3 totals 13 residues. Germline CDR1 and CDR2: SGHTA and FQGNSA. V lost 4 bases to trimming and J lost 6 bases; unmatched junction nucleotides: 5. In nucleotides, the CDR3 is TGTGCCAGCAGCTCGGACAGGCTAGATGGCTACACCTTC. Translation: CASSSDRLDGYTF.

The genes are TRBV7-1 and TRBJ2-7, with D unclear. TRBV7-1 is filed as an ORF, its function uncertain. The CDR3 is made up of 14 amino acids. Trimming took 5 bases from V and 0 from J, leaving 11 bases between them. CDR3 sequence: CASSQTPTSYEQYF. CDR3 sequence (DNA): TGTGCCAGCAGCCAGACCCCGACCTCCTACGAGCAGTACTTC.

V is TRBV29-1 and J is TRBJ2-1; 8 bases match TRBD1. J was trimmed by 0 bases and V by 4 bases; bases with no gene match: 5. The CDR3 length is 15 residues. CDR1 and CDR2 from the germline V gene are SQVTM and ANQGSEA. CDR3 bases: TGCAGCGTTGGGGGGACAGGCCTCTCCTACAATGAGCAGTTCTTC. The encoded protein is CSVGGTGLSYNEQFF.

The chain uses TRBV4-3 and TRBJ2-3; 8 bases align to TRBD2. The CDR3 runs 14 residues. From germline, CDR1 is LGHNA and CDR2 YSLEER. V dropped 6 bases and J dropped 4; count of bases not matched to a gene: 6. CDR3: CASRGGRLSDTQYF. CDR3 DNA: TGCGCCAGCAGGGGCGGGAGGTTATCAGATACGCAGTATTTT.

The J gene is TRBJ2-1, the V gene TRBV11-2; D is perhaps TRBD2 (7 bases). The CDR3 is made up of 15 amino acids. Germline V gene data show CDR1 as SGHAT and CDR2 as FQNNGV. V was clipped by 5 bases and J by 0 bases, with 11 bases between them. The CDR3 DNA is TGTGCCAGCAGCGGGGGGGCTTCCTCCTACAATGAGCAGTTCTTC. Its translation: CASSGGASSYNEQFF.

The gene calls are TRBV9 and TRBJ2-7, with TRBD1 matching over 8 bases. V was pared by 2 bases and J by 4 bases, with 8 bases of the junction left unmatched. This CDR3 has 15 residues. CDR1 and CDR2 from the germline V gene are SGDLS and YYNGEE. DNA for the CDR3: TGTGCCAGCAGCGTCGTCGGGACAGGCGAATACGAGCAGTACTTC. Its translation is CASSVVGTGEYEQYF.

This sequence joins TRBV2 and TRBJ1-6; maybe TRBD1 (5 bases). V dropped 5 bases and J dropped 7 bases, with 15 bases sitting between them. CDR1 is SNHLY, CDR2 FYNNEI, per germline. CDR3 length: 15 residues. The CDR3 DNA reads as TGTGCCAGCAGTCGCCAGGGCCTTGCGAATTCACCCCTCCACTTT. Residues: CASSRQGLANSPLHF.

The chain combines TRBV25-1 with TRBJ1-2, with D possibly matching TRBD1 (6 bases). Looked up from germline, CDR1 is MGHDK and CDR2 is SYGVNS. The CDR3 extends over 16 amino acids. V was shortened by 9 bases and J by 6 bases, with 26 bases between the two germline ends. The chain's CDR3 is CASAKGGPYHGDGYTF. The CDR3 DNA sequence: TGTGCCAGTGCCAAGGGGGGGCCCTACCACGGTGATGGCTACACCTTC.

This rearrangement joins TRBV7-2 to TRBJ2-4; a weak D match, TRBD1 (6 bases). CDR3 length equals 14 residues. Trimming took off 5 bases at V and 6 bases at J, with 14 bases between the two ends. Germline V gene data show CDR1 as SGHTA and CDR2 as FQGNSA. As DNA, the CDR3 is TGTGCCAGCAGCGCCAGCAGGGGAGCAAACATTCAGTACTTC. It encodes CASSASRGANIQYF.

This clone was recorded a few times. The J gene is TRBJ1-2, the V gene TRBV30; 7 bases are shared with TRBD1. The CDR3 is 12 amino acids. From germline, CDR1 is GTSNPN and CDR2 SVGIG (reference sequence). V lost 5 bases to trimming and J lost 2 bases; unmatched junction nucleotides: 2. The DNA for the CDR3 is TGTGCCTGGGCACAGGGGAACTATGGCTACACCTTC. Translating gives CAWAQGNYGYTF.

This chain joins TRBV28 and TRBJ2-7; 8 bases agree with TRBD2. The CDR3 spans 14 residues. Germline V lookup: CDR1 MDHEN, CDR2 SYDVKM. V trimming: 5 bases; J trimming: 3 bases; junction bases outside the gene matches: 6. The CDR3 sequence is CASSPPLAGYEQYF. CDR3 nucleotides: TGTGCCAGCAGTCCGCCCCTAGCGGGCTACGAGCAGTACTTC. The full variable domain, completed using reference TRBV28 and TRBJ2-7, is DVKVTQSSRYLVKRTGEKVFLECVQDMDHENMFWYRQDPGLGLRLIYFSYDVKMKEKGDIPEGYSVSREKKERFSLILESASTNQTSMYLCASSPPLAGYEQYFGPGTRLTVT.

The chain joins TRBV27 to TRBJ2-2; 10 positions agree with TRBD2. The length of the CDR3 is 19 residues. Germline V gene data show CDR1 as MNHEY and CDR2 as SMNVEV (reference sequence). V was clipped by 1 base and J by 0 bases; unmatched bases: 8. CDR3: CASSLFPPGLAANTGELFF. The DNA for the CDR3 is TGTGCCAGCAGTTTATTCCCCCCCGGACTAGCGGCGAACACCGGGGAGCTGTTTTTT.

The J gene is TRBJ1-1, the V gene TRBV5-8; 10 bases map to TRBD1. V was clipped by 7 bases and J by 0 bases; unmatched bases: 9. Germline V gene lookup returns CDR1 SGHTS and CDR2 YDEGEE. CDR3 length: 16 amino acids. DNA of the CDR3: TGTGCCAGCGCGGGACAGGGGCCCGCAATGAACACTGAAGCTTTCTTT. It specifies CASAGQGPAMNTEAFF.